The clone carrying this T cell receptor beta chain was picked up many times. As yet, its antigen is unknown. V was trimmed by 2 bases and J by 6 bases, leaving 19 bases between them. Looked up from germline, CDR1 is SGHTA and CDR2 is FQGNSA. The CDR3 length is 16 residues. TCRdb re-analysed the reads in MiXCR, keeping a single row per CDR3 protein. This sample yields 310,000 or so distinct CDR3 sequences, of which approximately 25% are seen a single time; roughly 15% belongs to the top ten. These data come from a study of T cell repertoires in cytomegalovirus infection. Notes on the study in general: Clonotypes of TCR beta that were HLA-C-restricted and CMV-specific dominated the ex vivo response.

Sequenced material: cultured PBMCs, taken from culture after CMV antigen stimulation. The sequence was obtained from a human donor in good health (CMV status not recorded). Some clones in this sample may be carry-over from other donors' samples. The gene calls are TRBV7-2 and TRBJ1-1; tentatively, D is TRBD1 (5 bases). The CDR3 region has the DNA TGTGCCAGCAGCTTATCTTGGATAGGGAGGGGAGCTGAAGCTTTCTTT. Translating gives CASSLSWIGRGAEAFF.